These 22 T cell receptor beta chains were sequenced from one sample in a study of blood T cells in healthy people across ages. PCR was performed a second time for about 7 to 11 cycles using a sample-barcoded 5' primer and a J-beta primer mix. TCRdb used MiXCR to reprocess the 5' RACE reads, holding one entry per CDR3 protein. The sample has 1,300,000 or so distinct CDR3 sequences; 45% to 70% are singletons. Sequencing was carried out using blood. The receptors come from a man between 18 and 29 years old in good health.

The V and J genes are TRBV27 and TRBJ2-7; D remains unclear. The length of the CDR3 is 16 residues. Germline V gene data show CDR1 as MNHEY and CDR2 as SMNVEV (reference sequence). Trimming took 4 bases from V and 3 from J, leaving 19 bases between them. CDR3 DNA: TGTGCCAGCAGTTCCGCCCCAAAGATATTAGTCTACGAGCAGTACTTC. Translating gives CASSSAPKILVYEQYF.

The genes are TRBV5-1 and TRBJ1-5; 8 bases are a match to TRBD1. From germline, CDR1 is SGHRS and CDR2 YFSETQ. This CDR3 comprises 14 residues. J lost 6 bases, V lost 3 bases, and 5 bases had no gene match. The CDR3 loop reads CASSWGTGVQPQHF. The CDR3, as DNA: TGCGCCAGCAGCTGGGGGACAGGAGTTCAGCCCCAGCATTTT.

The rearrangement uses TRBV20-1 and TRBJ2-1, with 9 positions matching TRBD2. CDR3 length: 16 amino acids. Germline V gene lookup returns CDR1 DFQATT and CDR2 SNEGSKA (reference sequence). The J segment lost 2 bases and the V segment lost 0 bases, leaving 5 bases of the junction unmatched. The CDR3 sequence is CSARDLSGGPYNEQFF. Here the CDR3 DNA reads TGCAGTGCTAGAGATCTAAGCGGGGGGCCCTACAATGAGCAGTTCTTC.

This chain links TRBV10-3 with TRBJ2-5; 11 bases line up with TRBD1. The CDR3 is 16 amino acids. Trimming removed 2 bases from V and 11 bases from J; junction bases left unmatched: 13. The germline V gene has CDR1 ENHRY and CDR2 SYGVKD. The CDR3 coding sequence is TGTGCCATCAGTGAGCAAGGGACAGGGGGATTGAATGAGCAGTACTTC. It encodes CAISEQGTGGLNEQYF.

This clonotype has a handful of counts. The V gene is TRBV6-6, the J gene TRBJ2-5; 7 nucleotides line up with TRBD2. Germline V gene lookup returns CDR1 MNHNY and CDR2 SVGAGI (reference sequence). V lost 2 bases and J lost 1; bases outside the gene matches: 4. The CDR3 is 15 amino acids. The CDR3 is CASSYIRGVQETQYF. In nucleotides, the CDR3 is TGTGCCAGCAGTTACATCCGGGGGGTCCAAGAGACCCAGTACTTC.

The genes are TRBV4-1 and TRBJ1-1, with D uncertain. The ends were cut back, 0 bases at V and 3 bases at J, with 5 bases in the middle. The germline gives CDR1 MGHRA, CDR2 YSYEKL. CDR3 size: 13 residues. CDR3 in amino acids: CASSQEPHTEAFF. The CDR3 DNA reads as TGCGCCAGCAGCCAAGAGCCACACACTGAAGCTTTCTTT.

This clonotype was seen more than once but under ten times. This chain uses TRBV20-1 with TRBJ1-1; D not resolved. With 3 bases removed from V and 5 bases from J, the gap between germline ends came to 10 bases. Germline CDR1 and CDR2: DFQATT and SNEGSKA (reference sequence). The CDR3 is 12 amino acids. The CDR3 bases are TGCAGTGCTAGTAACGGCGGAACTGAAGCTTTCTTT. Translating it yields CSASNGGTEAFF.

This chain links TRBV15 with TRBJ2-7; 10 nucleotides match TRBD2. The CDR3 has 16 residues. V dropped 1 base and J dropped 5; count of bases not matched to a gene: 8. Germline V gene lookup returns CDR1 LNHNV and CDR2 YYDKDF (reference sequence). The CDR3 here is CATSRVRLAGVHEQYF. For the CDR3, the DNA is TGTGCCACCAGCAGAGTCCGTCTAGCGGGAGTTCACGAGCAGTACTTC.

The chain recombines TRBV4-1 with TRBJ2-7; 12 nucleotides agree with TRBD2. This CDR3 spans 20 amino acids. Per germline, CDR1 MGHRA and CDR2 YSYEKL. V lost 3 bases to trimming and J lost 2 bases; unmatched junction nucleotides: 17. DNA for the CDR3: TGCGCCAGCAGCCAGGAAGGGCTAGACTGGACTAGCGGGGACCCCTACGAGCAGTACTTC. This gives the protein CASSQEGLDWTSGDPYEQYF.

The chain couples TRBV7-2 to TRBJ2-5, with 13 bases matching TRBD2. The J call may be mistaken, given a closer DNA end match to TRBJ2-7. Germline assignment: CDR1 SGHTA and CDR2 FQGNSA. CDR3 length: 14 amino acids. This CDR3 is CASSPLAGGGEQYF. The CDR3 DNA follows: TGTGCCAGCAGCCCACTAGCGGGAGGGGGCGAGCAGTACTTC.

The rearrangement uses TRBV3-1 and TRBJ1-2; D is uncertain. V dropped 0 bases and J dropped 6 bases, with 17 bases sitting between them. This CDR3 is 16 amino acids long. CDR1 LGHDT and CDR2 YNNKEL come from the germline V gene (reference sequence). CDR3 DNA: TGTGCCAGCAGCCAAGATTGGGCGGACTCCTACAATGGCTACACCTTC. Amino acids: CASSQDWADSYNGYTF.

The genes are TRBV27 and TRBJ2-7; D possibly matches TRBD1 or TRBD2 (5 bases each). Germline CDR1 is MNHEY and CDR2 is SMNVEV (reference sequence). This CDR3 region has 15 residues. V dropped 10 bases and J dropped 7 bases, with 26 bases sitting between them. The CDR3 here is CATTALPTGSGEQYF. The DNA for the CDR3 is TGTGCCACCACAGCACTTCCCACAGGCTCGGGGGAGCAGTACTTC.

This chain links TRBV4-1 with TRBJ2-1; a possible D gene is TRBD2 (5 bases). Trimming removed 0 bases from V and 4 bases from J, with 16 bases in between. Per the germline V gene, CDR1 is MGHRA and CDR2 is YSYEKL. The CDR3 has 17 amino acids. The CDR3 reads CASSQDRVGVWYNEQFF. The CDR3 DNA reads TGCGCCAGCAGCCAAGACCGTGTCGGGGTGTGGTACAATGAGCAGTTCTTC.

The V and J genes are TRBV20-1 and TRBJ2-5; TRBD1 is a possible D gene (7 bases). The J call may be faulty, since TRBJ2-1 better matches the DNA end. CDR1 is DFQATT, CDR2 SNEGSKA, per germline (reference sequence). The CDR3 length is 15 residues. The CDR3 nucleotides are TGCAGTGCCCAGGGGGGTGCAGGGCCACAAGAGACCCAGTTCTTC. It specifies CSAQGGAGPQETQFF.

The V and J genes are TRBV27 and TRBJ2-1; D is undetermined. This CDR3 is 15 amino acids long. V lost 2 bases and J 6 bases, leaving 14 bases between the germline ends. Germline values: CDR1 MNHEY, CDR2 SMNVEV (reference sequence). DNA of the CDR3: TGTGCCAGCAGTTTAGTTCTTGGGCAGATCAATGAGCAGTTCTTC. Translating gives CASSLVLGQINEQFF.

The chain has TRBV6-6 and TRBJ2-7; 8 positions match TRBD2. V gave up 4 bases and J gave up 4 bases; unmatched junction bases: 15. CDR3 size: 17 residues. The germline CDR1 and CDR2 sequences are MNHNY and SVGAGI (reference sequence). CDR3 amino acids: CASSSNKLERGSYEQYF. The CDR3 region has the DNA TGTGCCAGCAGTTCTAATAAACTTGAGCGGGGGTCGTACGAGCAGTACTTC.

The chain joins TRBV4-1 to TRBJ1-2, with D maybe TRBD1 (5 bases). The CDR3 has 21 amino acids. Germline V gene data show CDR1 as MGHRA and CDR2 as YSYEKL. V lost 0 bases and J lost 2, with 28 bases in between. CDR3 nucleotides: TGCGCCAGCAGCCAAGATAAGAGTGGGGGGACGGTTGGACTACTCAACTATGGCTACACCTTC. Protein product: CASSQDKSGGTVGLLNYGYTF.

This rearrangement joins TRBV29-1 to TRBJ1-2; D remains ambiguous. The germline V and J ends were trimmed by 4 bases and 2 bases, with 14 bases remaining between them. The germline V gene encodes CDR1 SQVTM and CDR2 ANQGSEA. The CDR3 loop spans 14 amino acids. The CDR3 coding sequence is TGCAGCGTTGTAACAGCGGGAACCAACTATGGCTACACCTTC. It encodes CSVVTAGTNYGYTF. The complete variable domain, with remaining parts taken from reference TRBV29-1 and TRBJ1-2, reads SAVISQKPSRDICQRGTSLTIQCQVDSQVTMMFWYRQQPGQSLTLIATANQGSEATYESGFVIDKFPISRPNLTFSTLTVSNMSPEDSSIYLCSVVTAGTNYGYTFGSGTRLTVV.

The chain combines TRBV4-1 with TRBJ1-2; D possibly corresponds to TRBD1 (5 bases). V lost 4 bases and J lost 4, with 25 bases in between. Per germline, CDR1 MGHRA and CDR2 YSYEKL. This CDR3 is built from 18 residues. CDR3: CASSRNLDSDLPSYGYTF. In DNA form, the CDR3 reads TGCGCCAGCAGCCGGAACCTAGACAGCGATTTACCTTCCTATGGCTACACCTTC.

In its sample, this clonotype was seen a few times. V is TRBV4-1 and J is TRBJ2-1; tentative D call: TRBD2 (6 bases). The CDR3 is made up of 15 amino acids. Germline assignment: CDR1 MGHRA and CDR2 YSYEKL. The V end lost 2 bases, the J end lost 6 bases, and 14 bases lay between the germline ends. CDR3: CASSQLGTLSNEQFF. The CDR3 bases are TGCGCCAGCAGCCAACTCGGGACTCTATCCAATGAGCAGTTCTTC.

The V and J genes are TRBV14 and TRBJ2-5, with 8 nucleotides matching TRBD2. The germline V gene encodes CDR1 SGHDN and CDR2 FVKESK. V shed 1 base, J shed 5 bases, and the junction held 3 bases outside the gene matches. The CDR3 loop spans 14 amino acids. The CDR3 loop reads CASSQVAGRETQYF. In DNA, the CDR3 is TGTGCCAGCAGCCAAGTAGCGGGGCGGGAGACCCAGTACTTC.

The chain is built from TRBV6-2 or TRBV6-3 and TRBJ2-1; no firm D call. This CDR3 contains 12 residues. The germline gives CDR1 MNHEY, CDR2 SVGEGT. With 5 bases removed from V and 7 bases from J, the gap between germline ends came to 9 bases. CDR3 protein: CASSPARNEQFF. CDR3 sequence (DNA): TGTGCCAGCAGTCCAGCGAGAAATGAGCAGTTCTTC.